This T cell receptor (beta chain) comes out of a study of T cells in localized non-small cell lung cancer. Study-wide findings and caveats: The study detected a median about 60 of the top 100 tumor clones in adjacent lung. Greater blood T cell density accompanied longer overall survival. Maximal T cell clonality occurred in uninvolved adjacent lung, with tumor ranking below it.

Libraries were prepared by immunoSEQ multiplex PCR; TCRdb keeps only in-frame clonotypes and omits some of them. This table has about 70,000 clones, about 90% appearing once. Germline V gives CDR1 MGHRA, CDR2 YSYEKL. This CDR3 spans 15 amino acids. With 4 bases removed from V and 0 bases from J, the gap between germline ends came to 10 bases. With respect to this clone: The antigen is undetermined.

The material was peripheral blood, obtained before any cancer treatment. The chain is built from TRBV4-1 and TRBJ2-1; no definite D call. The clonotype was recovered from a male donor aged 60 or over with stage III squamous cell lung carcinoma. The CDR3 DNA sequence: TGCGCCAGCAGCCTCAGTGCCAGCTCCTACAATGAGCAGTTCTTC. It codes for CASSLSASSYNEQFF.